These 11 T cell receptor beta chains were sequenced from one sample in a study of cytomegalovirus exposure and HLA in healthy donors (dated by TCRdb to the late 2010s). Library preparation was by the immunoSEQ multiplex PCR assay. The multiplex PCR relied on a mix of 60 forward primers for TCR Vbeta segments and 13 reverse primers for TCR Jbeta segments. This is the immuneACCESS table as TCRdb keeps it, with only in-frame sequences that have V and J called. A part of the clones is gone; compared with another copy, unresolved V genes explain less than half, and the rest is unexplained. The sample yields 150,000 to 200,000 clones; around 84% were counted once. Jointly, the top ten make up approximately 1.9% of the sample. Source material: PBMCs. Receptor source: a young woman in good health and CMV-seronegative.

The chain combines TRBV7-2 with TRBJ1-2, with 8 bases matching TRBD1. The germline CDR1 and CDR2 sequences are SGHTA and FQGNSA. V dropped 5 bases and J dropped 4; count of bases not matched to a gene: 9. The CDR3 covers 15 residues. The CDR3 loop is CASSTTGDGAYGYTF. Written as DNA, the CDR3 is TGTGCCAGCAGCACGACAGGGGACGGCGCCTATGGCTACACCTTC.

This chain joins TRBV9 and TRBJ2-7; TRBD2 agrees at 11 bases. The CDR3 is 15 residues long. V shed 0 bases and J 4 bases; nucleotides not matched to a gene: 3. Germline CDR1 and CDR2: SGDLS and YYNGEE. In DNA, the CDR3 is TGTGCCAGCAGCGTAGGGGTAGCGGGAGGGTACGAGCAGTACTTC. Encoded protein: CASSVGVAGGYEQYF.

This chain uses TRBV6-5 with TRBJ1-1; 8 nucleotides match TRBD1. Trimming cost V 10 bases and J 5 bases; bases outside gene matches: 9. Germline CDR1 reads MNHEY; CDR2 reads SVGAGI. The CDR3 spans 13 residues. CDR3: CATQVNRGTEAFF. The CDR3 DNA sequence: TGTGCCACCCAAGTTAACAGGGGGACTGAAGCTTTCTTT.

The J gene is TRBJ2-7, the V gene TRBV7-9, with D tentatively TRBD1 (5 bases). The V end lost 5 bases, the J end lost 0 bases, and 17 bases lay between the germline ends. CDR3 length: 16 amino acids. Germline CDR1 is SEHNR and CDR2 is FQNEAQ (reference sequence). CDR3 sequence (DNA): TGTGCCAGCAGCCAAGAAAACCTCCAGGGCTCCTACGAGCAGTACTTC. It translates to CASSQENLQGSYEQYF.

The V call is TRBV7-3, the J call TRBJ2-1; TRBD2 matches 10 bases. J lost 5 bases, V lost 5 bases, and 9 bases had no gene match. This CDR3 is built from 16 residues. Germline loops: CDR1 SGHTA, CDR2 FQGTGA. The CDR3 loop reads CASSLGPSGSHNEQFF. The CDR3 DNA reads TGTGCCAGCAGCCTAGGCCCTAGCGGGAGCCACAATGAGCAGTTCTTC.

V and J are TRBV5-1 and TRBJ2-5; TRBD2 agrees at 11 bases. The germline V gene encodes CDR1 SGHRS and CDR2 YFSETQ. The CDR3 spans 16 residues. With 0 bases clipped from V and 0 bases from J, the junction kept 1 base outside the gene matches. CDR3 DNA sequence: TGCGCCAGCAGCTTGGGACTAGCGGGATACCAAGAGACCCAGTACTTC. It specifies CASSLGLAGYQETQYF.

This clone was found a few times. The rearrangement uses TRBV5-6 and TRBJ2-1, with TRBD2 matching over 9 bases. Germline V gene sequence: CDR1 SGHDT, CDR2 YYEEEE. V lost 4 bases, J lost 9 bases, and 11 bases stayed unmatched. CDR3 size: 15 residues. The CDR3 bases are TGTGCCAGCAGCCCGGCGGTAGCGGGAGTGGGTGAGCAGTTCTTC. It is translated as CASSPAVAGVGEQFF.

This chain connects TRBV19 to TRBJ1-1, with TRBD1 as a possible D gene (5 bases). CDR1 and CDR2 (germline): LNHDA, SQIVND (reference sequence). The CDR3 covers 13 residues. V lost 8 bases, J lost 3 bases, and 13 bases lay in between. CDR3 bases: TGTGCCAGTTCTCAGGGTGGGGACACTGAAGCTTTCTTT. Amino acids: CASSQGGDTEAFF.

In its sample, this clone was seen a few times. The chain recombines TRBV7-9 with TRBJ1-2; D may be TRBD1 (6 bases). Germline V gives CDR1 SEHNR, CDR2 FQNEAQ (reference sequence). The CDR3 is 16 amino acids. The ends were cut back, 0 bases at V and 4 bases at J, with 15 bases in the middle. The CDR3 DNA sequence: TGTGCCAGCAGCTTAGCGCTCACAGGGAGCCCCTATGGCTACACCTTC. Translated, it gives CASSLALTGSPYGYTF.

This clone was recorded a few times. The CDR3 here is CSVVVRGNYGYTF. CDR3 in DNA: TGCAGCGTTGTAGTAAGGGGCAACTATGGCTACACCTTC. The chain employs TRBV29-1 and TRBJ1-2; maybe TRBD1 (5 bases). Trimming took 4 bases from V and 2 from J, leaving 11 bases between them. Germline assignment: CDR1 SQVTM and CDR2 ANQGSEA. The CDR3 contains 13 residues.

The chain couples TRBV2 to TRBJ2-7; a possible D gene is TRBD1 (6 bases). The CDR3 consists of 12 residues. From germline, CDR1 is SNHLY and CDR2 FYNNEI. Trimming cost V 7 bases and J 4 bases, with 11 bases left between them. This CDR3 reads CASILQGYEQYF. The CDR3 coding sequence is TGTGCCAGCATTCTACAGGGTTACGAGCAGTACTTC.